The 29 T cell receptor beta chains below were found in one sample sequenced in a study of immune evolution from preneoplasia to lung adenocarcinoma. Only in-frame clones appear in the TCRdb table, and some are missing; sequencing was by immunoSEQ multiplex PCR. Of about 4,300 clones listed, 70% to 85% are singletons. Sequencing was carried out using FFPE minimally invasive lung adenocarcinoma tissue. These receptors were taken from a person aged 50-75 years with lung adenocarcinoma.

This chain links TRBV30 with TRBJ1-4; TRBD1 is a possible D gene (6 bases). The CDR3 runs 12 residues. Deletions cut 7 bases from V and 5 bases from J, with 11 bases between. Germline V gene lookup returns CDR1 GTSNPN and CDR2 SVGIG (reference sequence). The CDR3 is CASQGRNEKLFF. The CDR3 nucleotides are TGTGCCTCGCAGGGGAGGAATGAAAAACTGTTTTTT.

This clone was counted once. V gene TRBV19 combines with J gene TRBJ1-2, with 8 bases fitting TRBD1. The CDR3 contains 15 residues. V was clipped by 2 bases and J by 5 bases; unmatched bases: 7. Germline CDR1 LNHDA, CDR2 SQIVND (reference sequence). The CDR3 DNA follows: TGTGCCAGTAGTATAACAGGGGGTACAAGATATGGCTACACCTTC. Protein sequence: CASSITGGTRYGYTF.

The rearrangement links TRBV27 to TRBJ1-1, with D perhaps matching TRBD1 (6 bases). The length of the CDR3 is 14 residues. From germline, CDR1 is MNHEY and CDR2 SMNVEV (reference sequence). The germline V and J ends were trimmed by 0 bases and 3 bases, with 8 bases remaining between them. The CDR3 region is CASSLSAGDTEAFF. The CDR3 nucleotides are TGTGCCAGCAGTTTATCGGCAGGGGACACTGAAGCTTTCTTT.

V gene TRBV5-5 combines with J gene TRBJ2-7; tentatively, D is TRBD1 (5 bases). Trimming took 0 bases from V and 2 from J, leaving 12 bases between them. CDR1 and CDR2 (germline): SGHKS, YYEKEE (reference sequence). The CDR3 contains 15 residues. CDR3 nucleotide sequence: TGTGCCAGCAGCTTGGATCCGACAGATCCCTACGAGCAGTACTTC. It specifies CASSLDPTDPYEQYF.

V gene TRBV25-1 combines with J gene TRBJ1-4; 7 bases map to TRBD1. In germline, CDR1 is MGHDK, CDR2 SYGVNS. Germline trimming cut 3 bases from V and 6 bases from J; bases unmatched to any gene: 10. CDR3 length: 16 residues. The CDR3 region is CASSDRGAGGYEKLFF. The DNA for the CDR3 is TGTGCCAGCAGTGACAGGGGGGCAGGGGGGTATGAAAAACTGTTTTTT.

This clone turned up a few times. The chain links TRBV28 to TRBJ1-1, with 8 bases lining up with TRBD1. Germline V CDR1 and CDR2: MDHEN, SYDVKM. The CDR3 totals 11 residues. The CDR3 region is CATGANTEAFF. In DNA form, the CDR3 reads TGTGCGACAGGGGCGAACACTGAAGCTTTCTTT.

This chain links TRBV4-2 with TRBJ2-2; 8 nucleotides agree with TRBD2. Germline loops: CDR1 LGHNA, CDR2 YNFKEQ. Trimming removed 3 bases from V and 4 bases from J; junction bases left unmatched: 10. The CDR3 is 17 residues long. CDR3: CASSHETSGGGTGELFF. The CDR3 DNA is TGTGCCAGCAGCCATGAAACTAGCGGAGGAGGCACCGGGGAGCTGTTTTTT.

J is TRBJ2-5 and V is TRBV5-6; D is unresolved. The CDR3 has 11 amino acids. The V gene lost 1 base and the J gene lost 5 bases, with 3 bases spanning the gap. Germline V gene lookup returns CDR1 SGHDT and CDR2 YYEEEE. CDR3 in DNA: TGTGCCAGCAGCTTGAAGGAGACCCAGTACTTC. Protein: CASSLKETQYF.

The CDR3 nucleotides are TGTGCCAGCAGCCCGACAGGGGGCACTGAAGCTTTCTTT. This translates into CASSPTGGTEAFF. V usage is TRBV7-8 and J usage is TRBJ1-1, with TRBD1 matching 9 bases. Looked up from germline, CDR1 is SGHVS and CDR2 is FQNEAQ. The CDR3 runs to 13 residues. Unmatched junction bases numbered 2, after V lost 5 bases and J lost 4 bases.

V usage is TRBV18 and J usage is TRBJ1-1; D ambiguous. V was shortened by 6 bases and J by 6 bases, with 17 bases between the two germline ends. The CDR3 is made up of 14 amino acids. The germline V gene encodes CDR1 KGHSH and CDR2 LQKENI. The CDR3 sequence is CASSRSVYDAEAFF. The CDR3 DNA reads TGTGCCAGCTCCCGATCGGTTTACGACGCTGAAGCTTTCTTT.

V and J are TRBV27 and TRBJ1-2, with D maybe TRBD1 (5 bases). The CDR3 covers 14 residues. Per germline, CDR1 MNHEY and CDR2 SMNVEV (reference sequence). V shed 2 bases and J shed 5 bases, with 12 bases lying between them. CDR3 amino acids: CASSLLGEDYGYTF. CDR3 DNA sequence: TGTGCCAGCAGTTTACTAGGGGAGGATTATGGCTACACCTTC.

This clone occurred once. The chain uses TRBV2 and TRBJ2-1; 9 nucleotides line up with TRBD2. Per the germline V gene, CDR1 is SNHLY and CDR2 is FYNNEI. Germline trimming cut 6 bases from V and 15 bases from J; bases unmatched to any gene: 6. The CDR3 totals 11 residues. In nucleotides, the CDR3 is TGTGCCAGCAGCACCGGGACTAGCCCGTTCTTC. Its protein product is CASSTGTSPFF.

A single count supports this clone. The CDR3 DNA reads as TGCACCACCCGCACAGATACGCAGTATTTT. As protein: CTTRTDTQYF. The J gene is TRBJ2-3, the V gene TRBV1. TRBV1 is recorded as a pseudogene. The CDR3 totals 10 residues.

This chain uses TRBV19 with TRBJ2-2; D unclear. The germline V gene encodes CDR1 LNHDA and CDR2 SQIVND (reference sequence). The V gene lost 5 bases and the J gene lost 13 bases, with 14 bases spanning the gap. This CDR3 comprises 12 residues. The CDR3 spells CASSVGRKWLFF. The DNA for the CDR3 is TGTGCCAGTAGTGTCGGGCGAAAATGGCTGTTTTTT. Together with reference TRBV19 and TRBJ2-2, the CDR3 gives the full variable domain: DGGITQSPKYLFRKEGQNVTLSCEQNLNHDAMYWYRQDPGQGLRLIYYSQIVNDFQKGDIAEGYSVSREKKESFPLTVTSAQKNPTAFYLCASSVGRKWLFFGEGSRLTVL.

This sequence joins TRBV4-3 and TRBJ2-3; the match to TRBD1 covers 9 bases. Germline loops: CDR1 LGHNA, CDR2 YSLEER. V dropped 7 bases and J dropped 2; count of bases not matched to a gene: 4. The CDR3 contains 14 residues. The CDR3 DNA reads TGCGCCAGCAAAGGGACAGGGTCCACAGATACGCAGTATTTT. As protein: CASKGTGSTDTQYF.

The chain combines TRBV9 with TRBJ1-2, with D uncertain. From germline, CDR1 is SGDLS and CDR2 YYNGEE. CDR3 length: 15 residues. The V gene lost 0 bases and the J gene lost 4 bases, with 13 bases spanning the gap. In nucleotides, the CDR3 is TGTGCCAGCAGCGTAGGTATAGGAACCTTCTATGGCTACACCTTC. Amino acid sequence: CASSVGIGTFYGYTF.

The V gene is TRBV11-2, the J gene TRBJ1-5, with a tentative D call TRBD1 (5 bases). This CDR3 is 14 amino acids long. The germline CDR1 and CDR2 sequences are SGHAT and FQNNGV. The germline V and J ends were trimmed by 3 bases and 6 bases, with 12 bases remaining between them. CDR3 region: CASSLEGTFQPQHF. DNA of the CDR3: TGTGCCAGCAGCTTGGAAGGGACTTTTCAGCCCCAGCATTTT.

The chain carries TRBV13 and TRBJ2-7, with a weak D call TRBD1 (5 bases). V lost 2 bases, J lost 4 bases, and 12 bases lay in between. The V gene's germline CDR1 is PRHDT and CDR2 FYEKMQ (reference sequence). The length of the CDR3 is 14 residues. CDR3 sequence (DNA): TGTGCCAGCAGCTTAACCAGGGTATCTTACGAGCAGTACTTC. This codes for CASSLTRVSYEQYF.

This clone came up a few times. J is TRBJ2-5 and V is TRBV5-4, with D perhaps assigned TRBD1 or TRBD2 (5 bases each). This CDR3 is built from 14 residues. Trimming stripped 4 bases from V and 2 bases from J, with 12 bases between. The germline V gene encodes CDR1 SGHNT and CDR2 YYREEE (reference sequence). The CDR3 region has the DNA TGTGCCAGCAGCCGTGGGACGGAACAAGAGACCCAGTACTTC. This translates into CASSRGTEQETQYF.

V is TRBV7-2 and J is TRBJ2-1, with a tentative D call TRBD2 (5 bases). The V end lost 7 bases, the J end lost 0 bases, and 13 bases lay between the germline ends. The CDR3 is 15 amino acids. Germline lookup yields CDR1 SGHTA and CDR2 FQGNSA. The CDR3 loop is CASTQEASSYNEQFF. CDR3 DNA: TGTGCCAGCACCCAGGAGGCTTCCTCCTACAATGAGCAGTTCTTC.

V gene TRBV6-5 combines with J gene TRBJ1-1; tentative D call: TRBD1 (6 bases). The CDR3 length is 15 residues. V was shortened by 2 bases and J by 1 base, with 11 bases between the two germline ends. Germline values: CDR1 MNHEY, CDR2 SVGAGI. The CDR3 coding sequence is TGTGCCAGCAGTTACAGGGGGGTTGGGAACACTGAAGCTTTCTTT. Translating gives CASSYRGVGNTEAFF.

CDR3 bases: TGTGCCAGCTCAGCCGGACTAGCGGGAGTTGGAGATACGCAGTATTTT. Protein product: CASSAGLAGVGDTQYF. The chain recombines TRBV18 with TRBJ2-3, with 13 bases matching TRBD2. The J segment lost 5 bases and the V segment lost 5 bases, leaving 7 bases of the junction unmatched. The CDR3 is made up of 16 amino acids. Germline lookup yields CDR1 KGHSH and CDR2 LQKENI.

The V call is TRBV6-5, the J call TRBJ2-2; a weak D match, TRBD2 (6 bases). Germline CDR1 reads MNHEY; CDR2 reads SVGAGI. There are 15 residues in the CDR3. V was clipped by 6 bases and J by 2 bases, with 13 bases between them. The chain's CDR3 is CASSAGLRNTGELFF. For the CDR3, the DNA is TGTGCCAGCAGCGCGGGACTCAGAAACACCGGGGAGCTGTTTTTT.

The gene calls are TRBV7-2 and TRBJ2-5, with D unclear. Judging by the DNA end, TRBJ2-7 fits better; the J call may be wrong. The CDR3 contains 14 residues. Germline CDR1 SGHTA, CDR2 FQGNSA. CDR3: CASSPRMVSYEQYF. CDR3 nucleotide sequence: TGTGCCAGCAGCCCCCGGATGGTCTCCTACGAGCAGTACTTC.

This clone has a single count. The genes are TRBV6-5 and TRBJ2-1; 10 bases map to TRBD2. This CDR3 has 15 residues. Germline-derived CDR1 and CDR2 are MNHEY and SVGAGI. The junction had 9 bases not matched to a gene; V was cut back by 7 bases and J by 6 bases. The CDR3 protein is CASKTGTSAINEQFF. The CDR3 DNA sequence: TGTGCCAGCAAAACCGGGACTAGCGCAATCAATGAGCAGTTCTTC.

This clone has just a few counts. The V and J genes are TRBV10-3 and TRBJ2-5; TRBD2 matches 10 bases. Germline CDR1 is ENHRY and CDR2 is SYGVKD. The J segment lost 4 bases and the V segment lost 4 bases, leaving 12 bases of the junction unmatched. The CDR3 sequence is 17 residues long. The CDR3 reads CAISGQSGTSATETQYF. The CDR3, as DNA: TGTGCCATCAGTGGGCAGTCCGGGACTAGCGCTACAGAGACCCAGTACTTC.

The chain recombines TRBV11-1 with TRBJ2-7; 9 bases agree with TRBD1. CDR3 size: 16 residues. Germline V gene lookup returns CDR1 SGHAT and CDR2 FQDESV (reference sequence). V shed 3 bases and J 0 bases; nucleotides not matched to a gene: 6. In DNA form, the CDR3 reads TGTGCCAGCAGCTTGGGGACAGGGTCCCGCTCCTACGAGCAGTACTTC. Translated: CASSLGTGSRSYEQYF.

This clone was seen a few times. This rearrangement joins TRBV5-5 to TRBJ1-1; no clear D gene. The V and J ends lost 4 bases and 5 bases respectively, with 18 bases between them. Looked up from germline, CDR1 is SGHKS and CDR2 is YYEKEE (reference sequence). The CDR3 is 15 amino acids. This CDR3 reads CASSGHLAGVTEAFF. Written as DNA, the CDR3 is TGTGCCAGCAGCGGCCACCTCGCCGGGGTTACTGAAGCTTTCTTT. Variable domain in full (rest from reference TRBV5-5 and TRBJ1-1): DAGVTQSPTHLIKTRGQQVTLRCSPISGHKSVSWYQQVLGQGPQFIFQYYEKEERGRGNFPDRFSARQFPNYSSELNVNALLLGDSALYLCASSGHLAGVTEAFFGQGTRLTVV.

This chain links TRBV2 with TRBJ2-7, with 8 bases aligning to TRBD2. CDR3 length equals 14 residues. V gave up 4 bases and J gave up 6 bases; unmatched junction bases: 8. Germline CDR1 reads SNHLY; CDR2 reads FYNNEI. Here the CDR3 reads CASSAGLDFSEQYF. CDR3 nucleotide sequence: TGTGCCAGCAGTGCGGGACTAGACTTTAGCGAGCAGTACTTC. Full variable domain (missing parts from reference TRBV2 and TRBJ2-7): EPEVTQTPSHQVTQMGQEVILRCVPISNHLYFYWYRQILGQKVEFLVSFYNNEISEKSEIFDDQFSVERPDGSNFTLKIRSTKLEDSAMYFCASSAGLDFSEQYFGPGTRLTVT.